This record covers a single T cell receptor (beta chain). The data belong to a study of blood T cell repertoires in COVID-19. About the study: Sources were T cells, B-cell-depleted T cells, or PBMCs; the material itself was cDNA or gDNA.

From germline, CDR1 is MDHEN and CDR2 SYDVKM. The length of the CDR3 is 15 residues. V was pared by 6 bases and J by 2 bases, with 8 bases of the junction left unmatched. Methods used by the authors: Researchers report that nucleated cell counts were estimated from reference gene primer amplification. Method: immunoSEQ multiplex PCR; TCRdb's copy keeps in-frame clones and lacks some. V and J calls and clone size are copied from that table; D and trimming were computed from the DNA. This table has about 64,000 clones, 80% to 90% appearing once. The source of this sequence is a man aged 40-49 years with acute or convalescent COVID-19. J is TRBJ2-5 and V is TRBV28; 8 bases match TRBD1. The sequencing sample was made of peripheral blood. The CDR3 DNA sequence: TGTGCCAGCAGCCACCGACAGGGGCTACAAGAGACCCAGTACTTC. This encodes CASSHRQGLQETQYF. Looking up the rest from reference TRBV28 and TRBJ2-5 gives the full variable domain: DVKVTQSSRYLVKRTGEKVFLECVQDMDHENMFWYRQDPGLGLRLIYFSYDVKMKEKGDIPEGYSVSREKKERFSLILESASTNQTSMYLCASSHRQGLQETQYFGPGTRLLVL.